The 16 T cell receptor beta chains listed next were all sequenced from one sample in a study of T cell changes during pregnancy in multiple sclerosis. Data came from immunoSEQ multiplex PCR; TCRdb stores just in-frame clones and leaves some out. The repertoire includes fewer than 40,000 clones, 90% of them detected once, and about 0.41% sits in the top ten. This specimen consisted of CD4+ T cells from peripheral blood mononuclear cells, obtained in the second trimester of pregnancy. The receptors were gathered from a female donor in good health, enrolled as a control in a pregnancy study.

The chain carries TRBV27 and TRBJ2-7; 9 bases fit TRBD2. Germline values: CDR1 MNHEY, CDR2 SMNVEV (reference sequence). V was clipped by 2 bases and J by 3 bases; unmatched bases: 2. The CDR3 loop spans 14 amino acids. The CDR3 loop reads CASSLKTSGYEQYF. The CDR3 DNA follows: TGTGCCAGCAGTTTAAAGACTAGCGGCTACGAGCAGTACTTC.

The V call is TRBV6-5, the J call TRBJ2-5; D might be TRBD2 (6 bases). The J call may not be correct, given that the DNA end is closer to TRBJ2-7. Germline values: CDR1 MNHEY, CDR2 SVGAGI. The CDR3 covers 13 residues. The CDR3 nucleotides read TGTGCCAGCGGGAGGCCGAGCTCCTACGAGCAGTACTTC. Its protein product is CASGRPSSYEQYF.

The chain links TRBV7-9 to TRBJ2-2, with 10 nucleotides matching TRBD1. The germline gives CDR1 SEHNR, CDR2 FQNEAQ (reference sequence). The J segment lost 7 bases and the V segment lost 5 bases, leaving 4 bases of the junction unmatched. The CDR3 sequence is 14 residues long. The CDR3 loop reads CASSAGQGIGELFF. CDR3 sequence (DNA): TGTGCCAGCAGCGCGGGACAGGGGATCGGGGAGCTGTTTTTT. The complete variable domain, with remaining parts taken from reference TRBV7-9 and TRBJ2-2, reads DTGVSQNPRHKITKRGQNVTFRCDPISEHNRLYWYRQTLGQGPEFLTYFQNEAQLEKSRLLSDRFSAERPKGSFSTLEIQRTEQGDSAMYLCASSAGQGIGELFFGEGSRLTVL.

This clone was seen once. V usage is TRBV5-4 and J usage is TRBJ1-1; D call uncertain. V lost 4 bases and J 1 base, leaving 8 bases between the germline ends. This CDR3 has 13 amino acids. The germline V gene has CDR1 SGHNT and CDR2 YYREEE (reference sequence). In DNA form, the CDR3 reads TGTGCCAGCAGCATAGAAACGAACACTGAAGCTTTCTTT. Translation: CASSIETNTEAFF.

J is TRBJ2-3 and V is TRBV7-9; 9 bases align to TRBD1. In germline, CDR1 is SEHNR, CDR2 FQNEAQ (reference sequence). This CDR3 has 15 residues. V shed 6 bases, J shed 4 bases, and the junction held 8 bases outside the gene matches. The CDR3 region is CASRERQGGADTQYF. The CDR3 bases are TGTGCCAGCAGAGAACGACAGGGGGGTGCAGATACGCAGTATTTT.

The chain is built from TRBV9 and TRBJ2-1, with D unresolved. Per germline, CDR1 SGDLS and CDR2 YYNGEE. The CDR3 is 15 amino acids. Between the trimmed V and J ends, which lost 4 bases and 0 bases, there was a span of 11 bases. The CDR3 DNA follows: TGTGCCAGCAGCTTGATTCTAGGCTCCTACAATGAGCAGTTCTTC. Its protein is CASSLILGSYNEQFF.

For this clone: Germline and junction disagree at one end, which may indicate a read error. The chain couples TRBV7-9 to TRBJ1-3; D remains ambiguous. The germline V gene has CDR1 SEHNR and CDR2 FQNEAQ (reference sequence). This CDR3 is 13 amino acids long. This CDR3 is CASCLNSGNTIYF. The CDR3 region has the DNA TGTGCCAGCTGCTTAAATTCCGGGAACACCATATATTTT.

J is TRBJ1-6 and V is TRBV7-2; 7 nucleotides align to TRBD1. From germline, CDR1 is SGHTA and CDR2 FQGNSA. Trimming took 5 bases from V and 9 from J; bases not matched to a gene: 7. The CDR3 loop spans 14 amino acids. The CDR3 loop is CASSQGQLFSPLHF. CDR3 sequence (DNA): TGTGCCAGCAGCCAGGGACAGCTTTTTTCACCCCTCCACTTT.

This chain connects TRBV19 to TRBJ2-7; 8 bases are shared with TRBD2. Germline loops: CDR1 LNHDA, CDR2 SQIVND (reference sequence). V lost 5 bases and J lost 3; bases outside the gene matches: 6. The CDR3 length is 14 residues. The CDR3 DNA reads TGTGCCAGTAGTCTTGAGCGGGGGAGCTACGAGCAGTACTTC. It specifies CASSLERGSYEQYF.

This clone was seen only a few times. This sequence joins TRBV19 and TRBJ2-7; 8 nucleotides match TRBD1. Germline CDR1 reads LNHDA; CDR2 reads SQIVND (reference sequence). The CDR3 runs 15 residues. V trimming: 5 bases; J trimming: 6 bases; junction bases outside the gene matches: 12. CDR3 in DNA: TGTGCCAGTAGTGCCTTCGGACAGGGTAGGTCCGAGCAGTACTTC. Encoded protein: CASSAFGQGRSEQYF.

This sequence joins TRBV29-1 and TRBJ1-2, with 7 bases fitting TRBD1. The CDR3 spans 13 residues. Germline values: CDR1 SQVTM, CDR2 ANQGSEA. V shed 1 base and J 3 bases; nucleotides not matched to a gene: 2. CDR3 amino acids: CSVEAQGYYGYTF. The CDR3 region has the DNA TGCAGCGTTGAAGCACAGGGGTACTATGGCTACACCTTC.

The V and J genes are TRBV15 and TRBJ2-5; TRBD2 might be the D (6 bases). This CDR3 is built from 14 residues. Germline V lookup: CDR1 LNHNV, CDR2 YYDKDF (reference sequence). V was trimmed by 1 base and J by 5 bases, leaving 11 bases between them. This chain's CDR3 is CATSRVSGEETQYF. In DNA form, the CDR3 reads TGTGCCACCAGCAGAGTTAGCGGCGAGGAGACCCAGTACTTC.

The chain couples TRBV19 to TRBJ1-2; 10 nucleotides agree with TRBD1. Losses at the gene ends were 9 bases for V and 6 bases for J; bases not matched to a gene: 7. The CDR3 is 13 amino acids. From germline, CDR1 is LNHDA and CDR2 SQIVND (reference sequence). Here the CDR3 reads CASSPTGGDGYTF. CDR3 DNA: TGTGCCAGCAGCCCGACAGGGGGCGATGGCTACACCTTC.

This clone turned up a few times. The rearrangement joins TRBV18 to TRBJ1-5; 7 bases map to TRBD1. Germline V CDR1 and CDR2: KGHSH, LQKENI. The CDR3 contains 14 residues. The J segment lost 3 bases and the V segment lost 4 bases, leaving 3 bases of the junction unmatched. This chain's CDR3 is CASSLGGPNQPQHF. CDR3 in DNA: TGTGCCAGCTCACTAGGGGGCCCCAATCAGCCCCAGCATTTT.

The chain links TRBV30 to TRBJ2-2; D not certain. Germline CDR1 and CDR2: GTSNPN and SVGIG (reference sequence). CDR3 length: 11 amino acids. V lost 5 bases and J lost 6, with 7 bases in between. CDR3 region: CAWARSGELFF. CDR3 nucleotide sequence: TGTGCCTGGGCCCGGTCCGGGGAGCTGTTTTTT.

The chain uses TRBV20-1 and TRBJ2-3; D gene uncertain. This CDR3 region has 10 residues. The germline V and J ends were trimmed by 8 bases and 3 bases, with 6 bases remaining between them. CDR1 and CDR2 from the germline V gene are DFQATT and SNEGSKA (reference sequence). CDR3 sequence reads: CSPRTDTQYF. In DNA form, the CDR3 reads TGCAGTCCTCGGACAGATACGCAGTATTTT.